The rows below give T cell receptor beta chains drawn from one sample of a study of graft-versus-host responses after intestinal transplantation. Generated by immunoSEQ multiplex PCR, the TCRdb table keeps only in-frame clones and is missing some. The sample lists approximately 97,000 clones, roughly 91% seen once, with roughly 0.2% in the top ten. Their antigens remain unidentified. The material sequenced was unstimulated CD4+ T cells sorted from spleen or lymph node cells, taken before transplant. All receptors come from a human donor who was the organ donor for an intestinal transplant. The CDR3 runs from the conserved cysteine through the conserved F or W. A D gene is named only where the DNA matches it firmly. The listing skips clone size in some rows; elsewhere it reads once, few, many or a size class.

J: TRBJ2-3; V: TRBV7-2; size: NA; D: TRBD2; DNA: TGTGCCAGCAGCTTTTTAGCGGGGGTTCGAAAGCAGTATTTT; CDR3: CASSFLAGVRKQYF
J: TRBJ2-1; V: TRBV2; size: once; D: NA; DNA: TGTGCCAGCAGGGTCGACGGGGGCAATGAGCAGTTCTTC; CDR3: CASRVDGGNEQFF
J: TRBJ1-5; V: TRBV28; size: NA; D: NA; DNA: TGTGCCAGCAGTTCAGGGGTTGGGAGCAATCAGCCCCAGCATTTT; CDR3: CASSSGVGSNQPQHF
J: TRBJ2-7; V: TRBV7-2; size: NA; D: TRBD1; DNA: TGTGCCAGCAGCATTGATTGGGACAGGGTGGACGAGCAGTACTTC; CDR3: CASSIDWDRVDEQYF
J: TRBJ2-7; V: TRBV6-5; size: once; D: TRBD1; DNA: TGTGCCAGCAGCCAAAGACAGGGGTGGTCCTACGAGCAGTACTTC; CDR3: CASSQRQGWSYEQYF
J: TRBJ2-5; V: TRBV11-2; size: once; D: NA; DNA: TGTGCCAGCAGCGGGACACGACGTACTAAGCAAGAGACCCAGTACTTC; CDR3: CASSGTRRTKQETQYF
J: TRBJ2-1; V: TRBV13; size: once; D: TRBD1; DNA: TGTGCCAGCAGCCGCGACAGGGGGCGTTACAATGAGCAGTTCTTC; CDR3: CASSRDRGRYNEQFF
J: TRBJ1-2; V: TRBV5-1; size: NA; D: NA; DNA: TGCGCCAGCAGCTTGGCGGGGCAGGGGAACTATGGCTACACCTTC; CDR3: CASSLAGQGNYGYTF
J: TRBJ1-6; V: TRBV7-9; size: NA; D: TRBD1; DNA: TGTGCCAGCAGCTCGCAGGGGGTATGGAATTCACCCCTCCACTTT; CDR3: CASSSQGVWNSPLHF
J: TRBJ2-1; V: TRBV4-3; size: NA; D: TRBD1; DNA: TGCGCCAGCAGCCGACGGACAGGGAGCTCCTACAATGAGCAGTTCTTC; CDR3: CASSRRTGSSYNEQFF
J: TRBJ2-5; V: TRBV5-1; size: NA; D: NA; DNA: TGCGCCAGTTCGGACAGCCTCCGTGAGACCCAGTACTTC; CDR3: CASSDSLRETQYF
J: TRBJ2-7; V: TRBV6-6; size: NA; D: NA; DNA: TGTGCCAGCAGTCAGACAGGCTACGAGCAGTACTTC; CDR3: CASSQTGYEQYF
J: TRBJ2-7; V: TRBV7-8; size: NA; D: TRBD2; DNA: TGTGCCAGCAGCACCCTTAAGGGGCGGGGGGGAACCTACGAGCAGTACTTC; CDR3: CASSTLKGRGGTYEQYF
J: TRBJ1-2; V: TRBV7-9; size: NA; D: TRBD1; DNA: TGTGCCAGCAGCCCCCGGGACAGGGGTATTAATGGCTACACCTTC; CDR3: CASSPRDRGINGYTF
J: TRBJ2-5; V: TRBV4-1; size: few; D: NA; DNA: TGCGCCAGCTCTCGATCACTCGCTCCTGAGACCCAGTACTTC; CDR3: CASSRSLAPETQYF
J: TRBJ1-1; V: TRBV7-6; size: NA; D: TRBD1; DNA: TGTGCCAGCAGCTCGGAACAGGGGCCTAACACTGAAGCTTTCTTT; CDR3: CASSSEQGPNTEAFF
J: TRBJ1-4; V: TRBV4-1; size: NA; D: NA; DNA: TGCGCCAGCAACAGGGACGTGGGTGAAAAACTGTTTTTT; CDR3: CASNRDVGEKLFF
J: TRBJ2-3; V: TRBV19; size: NA; D: TRBD2; DNA: TGTGCCAGTAGTATGGGCGGGGGGCGGACAGATACGCAGTATTTT; CDR3: CASSMGGGRTDTQYF
J: TRBJ2-7; V: TRBV5-1; size: NA; D: NA; DNA: TGCGCCAGCAGCTTGGTTGTAGGGGCGGTCGAGCAGTACTTC; CDR3: CASSLVVGAVEQYF
J: TRBJ1-3; V: TRBV4-1; size: NA; D: TRBD1; DNA: TGCGCCAGCAGCAGAACCGGGACAGGGAGTCCAGGAAACACCATATATTTT; CDR3: CASSRTGTGSPGNTIYF
J: TRBJ2-7; V: TRBV7-2; size: NA; D: NA; DNA: TGTGCCAGCAGCTTAGAACCAGGGGTCTACGAGCAGTACTTC; CDR3: CASSLEPGVYEQYF
J: TRBJ2-1; V: TRBV6-5; size: NA; D: TRBD2; DNA: TGTGCCAGCAGTTATCGTTGGCGGGAGGTCTACAATGAGCAGTTCTTC; CDR3: CASSYRWREVYNEQFF
J: TRBJ2-1; V: TRBV7-9; size: few; D: NA; DNA: TGTGCCAGCAGCTATTACGGGGTAGCAAATGAGCAGTTCTTC; CDR3: CASSYYGVANEQFF
J: TRBJ2-3; V: TRBV11-2; size: once; D: NA; DNA: TGTGCCAGCAGCTTAGTTGGTACTAGCACAGATACGCAGTATTTT; CDR3: CASSLVGTSTDTQYF
J: TRBJ1-2; V: TRBV7-9; size: NA; D: NA; DNA: TGTGCCAGCAGCCCCCGGGGGGTCCGCAGGGGAAACTTTGCCTACACCTTC; CDR3: CASSPRGVRRGNFAYTF
J: TRBJ2-5; V: TRBV12-5; size: NA; D: TRBD2; DNA: TGTGCTAGTGGTGTTACTAGCGGGGGGCCGGGGACCCAGTACTTC; CDR3: CASGVTSGGPGTQYF
J: TRBJ2-7; V: TRBV28; size: NA; D: NA; DNA: TGTGCCAGCAGGGCGGGCACCTACGAGCAGTACTTC; CDR3: CASRAGTYEQYF
J: TRBJ1-1; V: TRBV6-5; size: NA; D: NA; DNA: TGTGCCAGCAGTTACCACCCTACAGGGAACACTGAAGCTTTCTTT; CDR3: CASSYHPTGNTEAFF
J: TRBJ1-5; V: TRBV15; size: NA; D: NA; DNA: TGTGCCACCAGCAGAGACCATAATTCGGGGGGGGATAGTCAGCCCCAGCATTTT; CDR3: CATSRDHNSGGDSQPQHF
J: TRBJ2-4; V: TRBV7-8; size: NA; D: TRBD1; DNA: TGTGCCAGCAGCTTAGCGGACAGGGGGCATGCCAAAAACATTCAGTACTTC; CDR3: CASSLADRGHAKNIQYF
J: TRBJ1-1; V: TRBV6-1; size: NA; D: NA; DNA: TGTGCCAGCAGTGAATCCAGGGGCACTGAAGCTTTCTTT; CDR3: CASSESRGTEAFF
J: TRBJ1-1; V: TRBV18; size: NA; D: NA; DNA: TGTGCCAGCTCACCACTTTCGGGCGGGAGGAACACTGAAGCTTTCTTT; CDR3: CASSPLSGGRNTEAFF
J: TRBJ2-3; V: TRBV7-2; size: few; D: NA; DNA: TGTGCCAGCAGCCATTTCACAGATACGCAGTATTTT; CDR3: CASSHFTDTQYF
J: TRBJ2-7; V: TRBV11-2; size: NA; D: TRBD2; DNA: TGTGCCAGCAGCCCTCGGACTAGCGGGGGTTCCTACGAGCAGTACTTC; CDR3: CASSPRTSGGSYEQYF
J: TRBJ1-1; V: TRBV7-9; size: NA; D: NA; DNA: TGTGCCAGCAGCTTAGAGGGGCGGCCTGAAGCTTTCTTT; CDR3: CASSLEGRPEAFF
J: TRBJ1-3; V: TRBV6-5; size: NA; D: NA; DNA: TGTGCCAGCAGTTACTCGTCCGGAGGTGGAAACACCATATATTTT; CDR3: CASSYSSGGGNTIYF
J: TRBJ1-1; V: TRBV18; size: NA; D: TRBD1; DNA: TGTGCCAGCTCACCTTCGAGGACAGGGAACACTGAAGCTTTCTTT; CDR3: CASSPSRTGNTEAFF
J: TRBJ2-7; V: TRBV7-9; size: NA; D: NA; DNA: TGTGCCAGCAGCTTAGTCCATTACGAGCAGTACTTC; CDR3: CASSLVHYEQYF
J: TRBJ2-1; V: TRBV30; size: NA; D: TRBD2; DNA: TGTGCCTGGAGCAAACTCATAGCGGGGGGCCTCAATGAGCAGTTCTTC; CDR3: CAWSKLIAGGLNEQFF
J: TRBJ1-3; V: TRBV29-1; size: once; D: NA; DNA: TGCAGCGTTGCATGGTTACAGGACACCATATATTTT; CDR3: CSVAWLQDTIYF
J: TRBJ2-5; V: TRBV11-2; size: NA; D: TRBD2; DNA: TGTGCCAGCAGCCCTCAACTAGCGGGGCACCAAAGAGGCCCGACCCAGTACTTC; CDR3: CASSPQLAGHQRGPTQYF
J: TRBJ2-1; V: TRBV7-8; size: NA; D: NA; DNA: TGTGCCAGCTCGGGCAATGAGCAGTTCTTC; CDR3: CASSGNEQFF
J: TRBJ2-2; V: TRBV7-9; size: NA; D: TRBD1; DNA: TGTGCCAGCAGCACCTGGACAGGGAAGAACACCGGGGAGCTGTTTTTT; CDR3: CASSTWTGKNTGELFF
J: TRBJ1-5; V: TRBV2; size: NA; D: TRBD1; DNA: TGTGCCAGCAGTGAATATCGCGGGACAGGGGGCGCAGGGCCCCAGCATTTT; CDR3: CASSEYRGTGGAGPQHF
J: TRBJ2-5; V: TRBV7-2; size: NA; D: NA; DNA: TGTGCCAGCAGTCCTAGATACAAGGGGGAGACCCAGTACTTC; CDR3: CASSPRYKGETQYF
J: TRBJ2-3; V: TRBV11-2; size: NA; D: TRBD1; DNA: TGTGCCAGCAGCCAATGGGACAGGGGGCAAACAGATACGCAGTATTTT; CDR3: CASSQWDRGQTDTQYF
J: TRBJ2-7; V: TRBV27; size: NA; D: NA; DNA: TGTGCCAGCACCAGGGCAGGGGGGAACGAGCAGTACTTC; CDR3: CASTRAGGNEQYF
J: TRBJ2-5; V: TRBV25-1; size: NA; D: TRBD1; DNA: TGTGCCAGCAGTGCGGACAGGGTGGCCCAAGAGACCCAGTACTTC; CDR3: CASSADRVAQETQYF
J: TRBJ1-3; V: TRBV6-1; size: once; D: NA; DNA: TGTGCCAGCACTGACGGGGGGGTCTCTGGAAACACCATATATTTT; CDR3: CASTDGGVSGNTIYF
J: TRBJ2-5; V: TRBV28; size: NA; D: NA; DNA: TGTGCCAGCAGTTCCCCCAACCAAGAGACCCAGTACTTC; CDR3: CASSSPNQETQYF
J: TRBJ2-7; V: TRBV4-2; size: NA; D: NA; DNA: TGTGCCAGCAGCCAAGTTGGTGGCAGGGCCTACGAGCAGTACTTC; CDR3: CASSQVGGRAYEQYF
J: TRBJ1-6; V: TRBV4-1; size: NA; D: NA; DNA: TGCGCCAGCAGCCAAGATCCCCCGACAGGCCCCTGGTCACCCCTCCACTTT; CDR3: CASSQDPPTGPWSPLHF
J: TRBJ1-4; V: TRBV5-1; size: NA; D: TRBD1; DNA: TGCGCCAGCAGCTTGGGGGGACAGGGTCAAAAACTGTTTTTT; CDR3: CASSLGGQGQKLFF